This TCR beta chain was identified during a study of OX40 agonist ivuxolimab in advanced cancers. Study details: Patients were infused with ivuxolimab every 2 weeks at 0.01 to 10 mg/kg.

Details on this clone: Its target is not known.

This CDR3 is built from 14 residues. The germline V gene has CDR1 MNHEY and CDR2 SMNVEV (reference sequence). The V gene end was trimmed by 5 bases and the J gene end by 6 bases; junction bases not matched to a gene: 7. Study findings and constraints: Not determined was the antigen specificity of the expanded peripheral T cells.

Using immunoSEQ multiplex PCR, the repertoire was profiled, and TCRdb retains in-frame clones only, with some absent. The sample contains 12,000 or so clones, around 76% of which appear only once. The input for sequencing was CD4+ or CD8+ T cells sorted from blood, taken in a trial of the OX40 agonist ivuxolimab. The receptor's source is an adult with an advanced solid tumor such as melanoma, head and neck, liver or kidney cancer. This sequence joins TRBV27 and TRBJ1-5; 7 nucleotides match TRBD1. CDR3 sequence: CASSPGGSGQPQHF. The CDR3 bases are TGTGCCAGCAGTCCAGGGGGGAGTGGTCAGCCCCAGCATTTT.